Following are 30 T cell receptor beta chains from one sample sequenced in a study of T cell responses to AZD1222 COVID-19 vaccine. Here immunoSEQ multiplex PCR was the method, and the copy in TCRdb shows in-frame clones only, minus some. The table has about 120,000 clones, around 93% seen once. Material: peripheral blood, obtained 28 days after the second AZD1222 dose. Receptor source: an adult who received the AZD1222 COVID-19 vaccine.

The chain is built from TRBV28 and TRBJ1-1, with D perhaps TRBD1 (6 bases). The CDR3 totals 15 residues. Germline lookup yields CDR1 MDHEN and CDR2 SYDVKM. V was trimmed by 7 bases and J by 1 base, leaving 16 bases between them. For the CDR3, the DNA is TGTGCCAGCACCCCGAGTGGGGGGCAGAACACTGAAGCTTTCTTT. As protein: CASTPSGGQNTEAFF.

This clone has only one observation. The chain carries TRBV6-4 and TRBJ2-3, with a possible D match to TRBD1 (9 bases). Germline assignment: CDR1 MRHNA and CDR2 SNTAGT. Trimming stripped 6 bases from V and 4 bases from J, with 29 bases between. The CDR3 extends over 19 amino acids. In DNA form, the CDR3 reads TGTGCCAGCAGGCTACGGGGGGGCCCCGGGACAGGGAACGCAGATACGCAGTATTTT. It specifies CASRLRGGPGTGNADTQYF.

The chain has TRBV3-1 (or the pseudogene TRBV3-2) and TRBJ2-2; 7 bases align to TRBD2. This CDR3 spans 16 amino acids. Germline CDR1 LGHDT, CDR2 YNNKEL (reference sequence). V was clipped by 4 bases and J by 10 bases; unmatched bases: 15. CDR3 in amino acids: CASSLGAGISSVELFF. DNA of the CDR3: TGTGCCAGCAGCCTTGGAGCGGGAATAAGTAGTGTGGAGCTGTTTTTT.

This clone appeared once. J is TRBJ1-1 and V is TRBV11-1; no clear D gene. The CDR3 loop spans 13 amino acids. Germline V lookup: CDR1 SGHAT, CDR2 FQDESV (reference sequence). Between the trimmed V and J ends, which lost 0 bases and 0 bases, there was a span of 2 bases. CDR3 loop: CASSLAVNTEAFF. The CDR3 bases are TGTGCCAGCAGCTTAGCTGTGAACACTGAAGCTTTCTTT.

The chain links TRBV3-1 (or the pseudogene TRBV3-2) to TRBJ1-2; D is ambiguous. Between the trimmed V and J ends, which lost 0 bases and 4 bases, there was a span of 12 bases. The length of the CDR3 is 15 residues. Germline CDR1 is LGHDT and CDR2 is YNNKEL (reference sequence). The CDR3 protein is CASSQDRVSLYGYTF. Here the CDR3 DNA reads TGTGCCAGCAGCCAAGATCGTGTATCCCTCTATGGCTACACCTTC.

The chain recombines TRBV5-1 with TRBJ1-5; D gene uncertain. With 2 bases removed from V and 1 base from J, the gap between germline ends came to 10 bases. This CDR3 spans 15 amino acids. Germline V lookup: CDR1 SGHRS, CDR2 YFSETQ. The DNA for the CDR3 is TGCGCCAGCAGCTTAGAAGGGAGCAGCAATCAGCCCCAGCATTTT. Residues: CASSLEGSSNQPQHF.

V gene TRBV5-1 combines with J gene TRBJ1-4, with TRBD1 matching over 7 bases. CDR1 SGHRS and CDR2 YFSETQ come from the germline V gene. Trimming at V came to 7 bases and at J to 8 bases, leaving 8 bases not matched to a gene. The CDR3 runs to 13 residues. The CDR3 nucleotides read TGCGCCAGCTCCGACAGGGCGGGGGAAAAACTGTTTTTT. It translates to CASSDRAGEKLFF.

The V and J genes are TRBV5-4 and TRBJ2-7; D is undetermined. Germline assignment: CDR1 SGHNT and CDR2 YYREEE (reference sequence). V lost 2 bases and J lost 6, with 9 bases in between. This CDR3 is built from 12 residues. The CDR3 spells CASSFLGREQYF. Written as DNA, the CDR3 is TGTGCCAGCAGCTTTTTAGGTCGCGAGCAGTACTTC.

The rearrangement uses TRBV14 and TRBJ1-1; the D is unclear. CDR1 and CDR2 (germline): SGHDN, FVKESK. Trimming took off 4 bases at V and 2 bases at J, with 11 bases between the two ends. The CDR3 has 14 residues. The CDR3 region has the DNA TGTGCCAGCAGCCGGAGACGGGCCAACACTGAAGCTTTCTTT. It yields the protein CASSRRRANTEAFF.

V gene TRBV28 combines with J gene TRBJ2-7; no firm D call. This CDR3 is 12 amino acids long. V lost 3 bases, J lost 5 bases, and 8 bases lay in between. From germline, CDR1 is MDHEN and CDR2 SYDVKM. The CDR3 DNA is TGTGCCAGCAGTTTTTACAGTAACGAGCAGTACTTC. This codes for CASSFYSNEQYF. The entire variable domain, with the rest obtained from reference TRBV28 and TRBJ2-7, is as follows: DVKVTQSSRYLVKRTGEKVFLECVQDMDHENMFWYRQDPGLGLRLIYFSYDVKMKEKGDIPEGYSVSREKKERFSLILESASTNQTSMYLCASSFYSNEQYFGPGTRLTVT.

The rearrangement joins TRBV7-9 to TRBJ1-1, with D tentatively TRBD1 (5 bases). This CDR3 is 12 amino acids long. Germline V gene lookup returns CDR1 SEHNR and CDR2 FQNEAQ (reference sequence). With 5 bases removed from V and 6 bases from J, the gap between germline ends came to 10 bases. The chain's CDR3 is CASSEGHSEAFF. The CDR3 bases are TGTGCCAGCAGCGAAGGACATTCTGAAGCTTTCTTT.

This chain connects TRBV6-5 to TRBJ1-5; D is uncertain. From germline, CDR1 is MNHEY and CDR2 SVGAGI. The CDR3 runs 15 residues. V was trimmed by 6 bases and J by 1 base, leaving 13 bases between them. The CDR3: CASRRAGGSNQPQHF. As DNA, the CDR3 is TGTGCCAGCAGAAGAGCCGGTGGGAGCAATCAGCCCCAGCATTTT.

This clone was counted a single time. Written as DNA, the CDR3 is TGTGCCAGCAGCCGGACTAGCTTCTTTGCGCAGTATTTT. This encodes CASSRTSFFAQYF. The V call is TRBV7-2, the J call TRBJ2-3; 8 bases match TRBD2. Unmatched junction bases numbered 8, after V lost 5 bases and J lost 10 bases. The CDR3 covers 13 residues. From germline, CDR1 is SGHTA and CDR2 FQGNSA.

This clone is a singleton in its sample. This chain connects TRBV5-1 to TRBJ2-2, with TRBD2 matching over 9 bases. J was trimmed by 5 bases and V by 0 bases; bases with no gene match: 5. Germline V gene data show CDR1 as SGHRS and CDR2 as YFSETQ. The CDR3 is 16 residues long. The DNA of the CDR3 is TGCGCCAGCAGCTTGGTCGCGGGGGGGCTGACCGGGGAGCTGTTTTTT. Protein product: CASSLVAGGLTGELFF.

The gene calls are TRBV6-5 and TRBJ2-2; D may be TRBD1 (6 bases). The CDR3 is made up of 16 amino acids. V gave up 2 bases and J gave up 5 bases, with 15 bases separating them. CDR1 is MNHEY, CDR2 SVGAGI, per germline. The CDR3 region is CASSYRRGRKTGELFF. DNA of the CDR3: TGTGCCAGCAGTTACCGTAGGGGGAGAAAAACCGGGGAGCTGTTTTTT.

The rearrangement uses TRBV28 and TRBJ2-7; 10 nucleotides align to TRBD2. This CDR3 has 16 amino acids. The germline V gene encodes CDR1 MDHEN and CDR2 SYDVKM. The trim removed 4 bases at V and 4 bases at J, leaving 10 bases unmatched. In DNA, the CDR3 is TGTGCCAGCAGTTCGTACCCCGGGACTAGCGATTACGAGCAGTACTTC. Protein: CASSSYPGTSDYEQYF.

The CDR3 DNA reads TGTGCCAGCAGCCAAACCAATACTGACAGCCCCTTCCCTAACTATGGCTACACCTTC. Protein: CASSQTNTDSPFPNYGYTF. The rearrangement uses TRBV14 and TRBJ1-2; D perhaps matches TRBD1 (5 bases). This CDR3 has 19 residues. Trimming cost V 2 bases and J 0 bases, with 22 bases left between them. The germline gives CDR1 SGHDN, CDR2 FVKESK.

The CDR3 loop is CASSTGPLDYGYTF. CDR3 nucleotides: TGTGCAAGTTCGACAGGGCCCCTCGACTATGGCTACACCTTC. The rearrangement joins TRBV12-2 to TRBJ1-2; the DNA was not compared with TRBD1, the D call given in the table. TRBV12-2 is a documented pseudogene. This CDR3 has 14 amino acids.

This clone was found a few times. The CDR3 DNA reads TGTGCCAGCAGCTTAGACCGCACCGAGAGTTACGAGCAGTACTTC. Its protein is CASSLDRTESYEQYF. This sequence joins TRBV11-2 and TRBJ2-7; D is uncertain. Deletions cut 0 bases from V and 4 bases from J, with 13 bases between. Germline CDR1 and CDR2: SGHAT and FQNNGV. There are 15 residues in the CDR3. Filled out from reference TRBV11-2 and TRBJ2-7, the complete variable domain reads EAGVAQSPRYKIIEKRQSVAFWCNPISGHATLYWYQQILGQGPKLLIQFQNNGVVDDSQLPKDRFSAERLKGVDSTLKIQPAKLEDSAVYLCASSLDRTESYEQYFGPGTRLTVT.

The chain is built from TRBV5-1 and TRBJ2-7; D unclear. Per the germline V gene, CDR1 is SGHRS and CDR2 is YFSETQ. The CDR3 extends over 12 amino acids. V was clipped by 0 bases and J by 7 bases, with 8 bases between them. CDR3 nucleotides: TGCGCCAGCAGCTTGGCACAGCTAGAGCAGTACTTC. Protein sequence: CASSLAQLEQYF. Combining the CDR3 with reference TRBV5-1 and TRBJ2-7 gives the whole variable domain KAGVTQTPRYLIKTRGQQVTLSCSPISGHRSVSWYQQTPGQGLQFLFEYFSETQRNKGNFPGRFSGRQFSNSRSEMNVSTLELGDSALYLCASSLAQLEQYFGPGTRLTVT.

V usage is TRBV3-1 (or the pseudogene TRBV3-2) and J usage is TRBJ2-5; the match to TRBD2 covers 11 bases. In germline, CDR1 is LGHDT, CDR2 YNNKEL (reference sequence). This CDR3 spans 17 amino acids. The V and J ends lost 1 base and 5 bases, in that order; junction bases with no gene match: 9. The CDR3 sequence is CASSQVRLAGSLETQYF. The CDR3 nucleotides read TGTGCCAGCAGCCAAGTAAGACTAGCGGGGTCGTTGGAGACCCAGTACTTC.

This rearrangement joins TRBV5-8 to TRBJ1-1; D uncertain. This CDR3 comprises 15 residues. Looked up from germline, CDR1 is SGHTS and CDR2 is YDEGEE. V lost 0 bases to trimming and J lost 0 bases, with 9 bases between them. Written as DNA, the CDR3 is TGTGCCAGCAGCTTGGGACGGTGGGTGAACACTGAAGCTTTCTTT. This sequence encodes CASSLGRWVNTEAFF.

J is TRBJ2-7 and V is TRBV4-1; 9 bases map to TRBD2. The CDR3 is 15 residues long. Germline trimming cut 2 bases from V and 4 bases from J; bases unmatched to any gene: 6. Per germline, CDR1 MGHRA and CDR2 YSYEKL. CDR3 amino acids: CASSQPLAGSYEQYF. CDR3 bases: TGCGCCAGCAGCCAACCGCTAGCGGGATCTTACGAGCAGTACTTC.

The chain is built from TRBV10-3 and TRBJ2-1; 8 bases match TRBD2. CDR1 is ENHRY, CDR2 SYGVKD, per germline. The CDR3 totals 15 residues. V shed 2 bases and J 7 bases; nucleotides not matched to a gene: 7. The CDR3 loop reads CAISEPRGDPNEQFF. CDR3 nucleotides: TGTGCCATCAGTGAGCCGCGGGGGGACCCAAATGAGCAGTTCTTC.

CDR3 sequence (DNA): TGTGCCAGCTCACCGCCAGAGACGAGGAACACTGAAGCTTTCTTT. Amino acids: CASSPPETRNTEAFF. This chain connects TRBV18 to TRBJ1-1; D gene uncertain. Trimming pared 3 bases from V and 1 base from J, leaving 12 bases between. The CDR3 spans 15 residues. CDR1 is KGHSH, CDR2 LQKENI, per germline.

This chain links TRBV7-2 with TRBJ1-3, with TRBD1 identical over 8 bases. Germline CDR1 is SGHTA and CDR2 is FQGNSA. The CDR3 is 15 amino acids. V trimming: 1 base; J trimming: 2 bases; junction bases outside the gene matches: 1. CDR3 sequence reads: CASSLGQGTGNTIYF. CDR3 in DNA: TGTGCCAGCAGCTTAGGACAGGGGACTGGAAACACCATATATTTT.

The chain carries TRBV28 and TRBJ1-2; 7 bases map to TRBD1. Germline V CDR1 and CDR2: MDHEN, SYDVKM. J gave up 4 bases and V 6 bases, and 11 bases lay outside the gene matches. This CDR3 has 15 amino acids. The CDR3 DNA is TGTGCCAGCAGCTCCACCCCGACAGGGACCTATGGCTACACCTTC. Its protein is CASSSTPTGTYGYTF.

The rearrangement joins TRBV5-1 to TRBJ2-5, with D uncertain. Between the trimmed V and J ends, which lost 0 bases and 5 bases, there was a span of 14 bases. The CDR3 sequence is 15 residues long. Germline-derived CDR1 and CDR2 are SGHRS and YFSETQ. The CDR3 sequence is CASSLVANGGETQYF. The CDR3 nucleotides are TGCGCCAGCAGCTTGGTCGCCAATGGTGGGGAGACCCAGTACTTC.

The rearrangement links TRBV21-1 to TRBJ2-7; the D segment call TRBD2 is taken from the table without a DNA check. TRBV21-1 is shown as a pseudogene. CDR3 length: 19 amino acids. The CDR3 loop reads CASSSQGSRAHPPSYEQYF. The CDR3, as DNA: TGTGCCAGCAGCTCCCAAGGGAGTCGGGCCCACCCCCCTTCCTACGAGCAGTACTTC.

The chain recombines TRBV9 with TRBJ2-6; D remains ambiguous. The V gene lost 1 base and the J gene lost 0 bases, with 2 bases spanning the gap. Germline V gene sequence: CDR1 SGDLS, CDR2 YYNGEE. This CDR3 contains 14 residues. This chain's CDR3 is CASSVFSGANVLTF. The CDR3, as DNA: TGTGCCAGCAGCGTATTCTCTGGGGCCAACGTCCTGACTTTC.